The 22 T cell receptor beta chains below come from one sample, sequenced in a study of neurological immune-mediated disorders. TCRdb called the 5' RACE reads again in MiXCR, with one record for every CDR3 protein. The data contain about 120,000 distinct CDR3 sequences, 3.2% of them seen just once; the ten biggest clones take up roughly 1.3%. The sample taken for sequencing was PBMCs. Every receptor here comes from a woman in her twenties or thirties with multiple sclerosis.

This clonotype was counted many times. The chain links TRBV18 to TRBJ1-3, with unresolved D. Germline-derived CDR1 and CDR2 are KGHSH and LQKENI. V lost 3 bases and J lost 0, with 15 bases in between. This CDR3 is 17 amino acids long. CDR3 sequence: CASSPAGFLLSGNTIYF. The DNA of the CDR3 is TGTGCCAGCTCACCTGCGGGGTTTCTTCTCTCTGGAAACACCATATATTTT.

With respect to this clonotype: A junction boundary mismatches the germline segment, possibly from a read error. This chain uses TRBV5-1 with TRBJ1-5; D gene unclear. This CDR3 is built from 15 residues. Germline CDR1 and CDR2: SGHRS and YFSETQ. The CDR3 DNA sequence: TGCGCCATCAGCTTGGACCCCGGAGCCCATCAGCCCCAGAATTTT. The encoded protein is CAISLDPGAHQPQNF.

In its sample, this clonotype was seen many times. The CDR3 DNA reads as TGCGCCAGCAGTCCGGACAGGTTTGGTTACGAGCAGTACTTC. Translated, it gives CASSPDRFGYEQYF. The chain has TRBV4-3 and TRBJ2-7; 7 positions match TRBD1. The CDR3 is 14 residues long. Germline loops: CDR1 LGHNA, CDR2 YSLEER. V trimming: 6 bases; J trimming: 4 bases; junction bases outside the gene matches: 9.

This clonotype was counted at least ten times. The J gene is TRBJ1-2, the V gene TRBV7-9; D gene ambiguous. CDR1 and CDR2 from the germline V gene are SEHNR and FQNEAQ (reference sequence). Deletions cut 6 bases from V and 4 bases from J, with 21 bases between. CDR3 length: 16 residues. CDR3 coding DNA: TGTGCCAGCAGTCGAGGGCGGCCTTCGGCCCGCTATGGCTACACCTTC. Translating gives CASSRGRPSARYGYTF.

This clonotype was seen ten or more times. The chain carries TRBV20-1 and TRBJ2-1, with 8 bases aligning to TRBD1. V shed 4 bases and J 6 bases; nucleotides not matched to a gene: 5. The CDR3 runs to 13 residues. Germline V gene data show CDR1 as DFQATT and CDR2 as SNEGSKA (reference sequence). Here the CDR3 reads CSATGTGFNEQFF. DNA of the CDR3: TGCAGTGCTACCGGGACAGGTTTCAATGAGCAGTTCTTC.

This clonotype was seen repeatedly, ten times or more. The genes are TRBV27 and TRBJ1-5, with 7 bases lining up with TRBD1. The CDR3 length is 14 residues. Trimming cost V 5 bases and J 5 bases; bases outside gene matches: 6. Per germline, CDR1 MNHEY and CDR2 SMNVEV (reference sequence). CDR3 DNA: TGTGCCAGCAGTCGACAGGGTGGATATCAGCCCCAGCATTTT. Protein: CASSRQGGYQPQHF.

This clonotype was seen ten or more times. This chain uses TRBV9 with TRBJ2-3; TRBD2 agrees at 7 bases. Germline V gives CDR1 SGDLS, CDR2 YYNGEE. V trimming: 0 bases; J trimming: 2 bases; junction bases outside the gene matches: 6. CDR3 length: 16 amino acids. In nucleotides, the CDR3 is TGTGCCAGCAGCGTAGGATTCGGGGGGTCCACAGATACGCAGTATTTT. Residues: CASSVGFGGSTDTQYF.

This clonotype occurred many times. The CDR3 DNA reads TGTGCCAGCAGCAGAGGGACAGGGACCGGAGCTGAAGCTTTCTTT. This translates into CASSRGTGTGAEAFF. The J gene is TRBJ1-1, the V gene TRBV7-6; TRBD1 matches at 9 bases. V shed 5 bases, J shed 6 bases, and the junction held 10 bases outside the gene matches. The CDR3 contains 15 residues. Germline V CDR1 and CDR2: SGHVS, FNYEAQ.

In its sample, this clonotype was seen many times. The chain is built from TRBV4-3 and TRBJ2-7; D unclear. V was shortened by 0 bases and J by 3 bases, with 12 bases between the two germline ends. The CDR3 extends over 15 amino acids. Germline CDR1 and CDR2: LGHNA and YSLEER. The CDR3 protein is CASSQDRAPYYEQYF. Written as DNA, the CDR3 is TGCGCCAGCAGCCAAGATCGGGCACCTTACTACGAGCAGTACTTC.

This clonotype has a count of ten or more. The gene calls are TRBV5-1 and TRBJ1-1; 7 nucleotides align to TRBD1. Germline CDR1 reads SGHRS; CDR2 reads YFSETQ. There are 17 residues in the CDR3. Trimming cost V 0 bases and J 0 bases; bases outside gene matches: 8. The CDR3 sequence: CASSLGGGQFVNTEAFF. The DNA for the CDR3 is TGCGCCAGCAGCTTGGGGGGGGGACAGTTTGTGAACACTGAAGCTTTCTTT. The full variable domain, with the rest looked up from reference TRBV5-1 and TRBJ1-1, is KAGVTQTPRYLIKTRGQQVTLSCSPISGHRSVSWYQQTPGQGLQFLFEYFSETQRNKGNFPGRFSGRQFSNSRSEMNVSTLELGDSALYLCASSLGGGQFVNTEAFFGQGTRLTVV.

This clonotype was observed once. A much larger clonotype is one base distant, so this may be a read error. The chain has TRBV7-2 and TRBJ1-5; 11 bases agree with TRBD1. CDR1 and CDR2 from the germline V gene are SGHTA and FQGNSA. CDR3 length equals 16 residues. The CDR3 sequence is CASSLSPGQGGQPQNF. The CDR3 region has the DNA TGTGCCAGCAGCTTAAGTCCGGGACAGGGGGGACAGCCCCAGAATTTT.

Ten or more counts support this clonotype. The chain uses TRBV20-1 and TRBJ1-2; D unresolved. CDR1 is DFQATT and CDR2 is SNEGSKA in the germline V gene (reference sequence). This CDR3 has 16 residues. Trimming took off 3 bases at V and 3 bases at J, with 20 bases between the two ends. CDR3 region: CSASPRSSGKDYGYTF. The CDR3 DNA reads TGCAGTGCTAGCCCCAGGTCTTCCGGGAAGGACTATGGCTACACCTTC.

There are many counts of this clonotype. V usage is TRBV6-6 and J usage is TRBJ2-4, with D perhaps assigned TRBD1 or TRBD2 (6 bases each). This CDR3 region has 20 residues. Germline CDR1 and CDR2: MNHNY and SVGAGI (reference sequence). V lost 8 bases to trimming and J lost 0 bases, with 29 bases between them. The CDR3 bases are TGTGCCAGCGAATATATGTGGGGGGCCAAAGATGAAGGAGCCAAAAACATTCAGTACTTC. As protein: CASEYMWGAKDEGAKNIQYF.

Ten or more counts support this clonotype. The rearrangement joins TRBV12-3 or TRBV12-4 to TRBJ1-4; D ambiguous. The CDR3 totals 14 residues. V lost 3 bases to trimming and J lost 4 bases, with 9 bases between them. In nucleotides, the CDR3 is TGTGCCAGCAGTTTGTGGCCGCGTAATGAAAAACTGTTTTTT. As protein: CASSLWPRNEKLFF.

This clonotype was recorded many times. The chain combines TRBV20-1 with TRBJ2-5; perhaps TRBD2 as D (6 bases). V was trimmed by 3 bases and J by 3 bases, leaving 17 bases between them. The CDR3 contains 15 residues. Germline V gene lookup returns CDR1 DFQATT and CDR2 SNEGSKA (reference sequence). The CDR3 reads CSARRLARIKETQYF. The CDR3 nucleotides read TGCAGTGCTAGGAGGCTAGCGAGAATCAAAGAGACCCAGTACTTC.

This clonotype was detected once. Because the CDR3 is missing its conserved closing phenylalanine or tryptophan, this is likely a read error. The chain is built from TRBV7-2 and TRBJ2-7; 7 bases line up with TRBD2. The CDR3 extends over 15 amino acids. CDR1 and CDR2 (germline): SGHTA, FQGNSA. The CDR3 is CVSSRQPGGIYEQYI. The CDR3 bases are TGTGTCAGCAGCCGCCAGCCGGGAGGAATCTACGAGCAGTACATC.

This chain joins TRBV5-6 and TRBJ1-6; no definite D call. CDR3 length equals 17 residues. Trimming took off 1 base at V and 7 bases at J, with 18 bases between the two ends. CDR1 is SGHDT, CDR2 YYEEEE, per germline. CDR3: CASSLNIGGVGNSPLHF. The CDR3, as DNA: TGTGCCAGCAGCTTGAATATAGGTGGGGTAGGGAATTCACCCCTCCACTTT. The full variable domain, rest sourced from reference TRBV5-6 and TRBJ1-6, is DAGVTQSPTHLIKTRGQQVTLRCSPKSGHDTVSWYQQALGQGPQFIFQYYEEEERQRGNFPDRFSGHQFPNYSSELNVNALLLGDSALYLCASSLNIGGVGNSPLHFGNGTRLTVT.

The chain employs TRBV20-1 and TRBJ2-7, with 12 bases that match TRBD2. The CDR3 runs 13 residues. Germline loops: CDR1 DFQATT, CDR2 SNEGSKA (reference sequence). Trimming took 1 base from V and 6 from J; bases not matched to a gene: 1. CDR3: CSARGTSGVEQYF. The CDR3 bases are TGCAGTGCTAGAGGGACTAGCGGGGTCGAGCAGTACTTC.

The sample holds many counts of this clonotype. The CDR3 nucleotides read TGTGCCAGCAGGCACCAGGGGGCGTCTAGCACAGATACGCAGTATTTT. Amino acids: CASRHQGASSTDTQYF. J is TRBJ2-3 and V is TRBV7-7, with 8 positions matching TRBD1. Germline CDR1 SSHAT, CDR2 FNYEAQ (reference sequence). J lost 0 bases, V lost 6 bases, and 8 bases had no gene match. The CDR3 has 16 amino acids.

This clonotype was seen repeatedly, ten times or more. The chain joins TRBV5-1 to TRBJ1-5, with D perhaps matching TRBD1 (6 bases). Germline V gene sequence: CDR1 SGHRS, CDR2 YFSETQ. V lost 0 bases to trimming and J lost 3 bases, with 10 bases between them. This CDR3 region has 15 residues. The CDR3 protein is CASSLEGGDNQPQHF. Written as DNA, the CDR3 is TGCGCCAGCAGCTTGGAAGGGGGGGACAATCAGCCCCAGCATTTT.

This clonotype was detected ten times or more. The chain links TRBV4-3 to TRBJ2-7, with no clear D. This CDR3 has 14 amino acids. Trimming took off 1 base at V and 3 bases at J, with 10 bases between the two ends. CDR1 is LGHNA, CDR2 YSLEER, per germline. The CDR3 coding sequence is TGCGCCAGCAGCCAAGGGAGCGTAAACTACGAGCAGTACTTC. Encoded protein: CASSQGSVNYEQYF.

For this clonotype: A read error is possible here, since a much larger clone lies one base away. The chain has TRBV12-3 or TRBV12-4 and TRBJ1-5; D unresolved. The CDR3 length is 12 residues. CDR3 loop: CASSLSYQHQHF. Written as DNA, the CDR3 is TGTGCCAGCAGTCTATCTTATCAGCACCAGCATTTT.